Given below is one TCR beta chain in context. Its target is unknown. V gave up 6 bases and J gave up 2 bases, with 17 bases separating them. The germline V gene encodes CDR1 SEHNR and CDR2 FQNEAQ (reference sequence). This CDR3 contains 16 residues. The record originates from a study of shared clonotypes between healthy human individuals. Naive CD8 populations comprised CD45RO-negative cells positively selected for CCR7, excluding terminally differentiated effector memory CD45RA+ cells. Measured with immunoSEQ multiplex PCR; TCRdb has only the in-frame clones, and not every one. This sample has hundreds of thousands of clones; 85% to 95% occur once, and the top ten carry about 0.11%. General study points: Genetic and exposure-history diversity was limited by the few donors.

The material sequenced was naive CD8+ T cells sorted from blood. The V call is TRBV7-9, the J call TRBJ1-3; the D gene is possibly TRBD1 (5 bases). This TCR was recovered from a woman aged 25 to 39 in good health. CDR3 coding DNA: TGTGCCAGCAGATCGGGACCCATCGGCCCTGGAAACACCATATATTTT. Encoded protein: CASRSGPIGPGNTIYF.